This T cell receptor beta chain comes out of a study of blood T cell repertoires in COVID-19 (dated by TCRdb to about 2020). About the full investigation: Samples covering the acute and convalescent phases of COVID-19 were provided by collaborators in the United States, Italy and Spain. The dataset comprised deeply sampled blood TCRbeta repertoires from subjects exposed to, actively infected with, or recovered from COVID-19. Samples were obtained from the ongoing ImmuneRACE study (first 160 participants) and from roughly 1,300 subjects provided by 6 global collaborators. The material from the prospective study consisted of cDNA or gDNA derived from T cells, B-cell-depleted T cells, or PBMCs. Nearly every sample came with metadata listing a de-identified subject ID, COVID-19 status, age in years and sex. HLA class I and class II types, where available, came from metadata supplied by the sample provider rather than from assay-based typing. The repertoires were released in a freely available public database intended as a resource for research on the immune response to SARS-CoV-2.

TCRbeta CDR3 regions were amplified from genomic DNA using the immunoSEQ Assay, a bias-controlled multiplex PCR. The paper's processing steps were these. Within the assay, amplification of reference gene primers was used to estimate how many nucleated cells each sample contained. To quantify the absolute abundance of each unique TCRbeta CDR3 rearrangement, sequence reads were collapsed and filtered. For each sample, productive Simpson clonality was calculated as the square root of Simpson's diversity index over productive rearrangements. Entries here come from immuneACCESS through TCRdb and include only in-frame sequences with V and J called. Some clones fail to appear in such tables; in the studies checked, an unresolved V gene covers under half of the shortfall, and the cause of the remainder is unknown. The DNA was the basis for D and trimming; V, J and clone size are from that table. The sample table records roughly 260,000 clones; around 93% of these occur just once. More than 1% of the sample is in the top ten clones.

Turning to this clone: The target of this receptor is not known. Base quality data are lacking; no much larger clone is found one base away.

In the prospective study, participants were about 18 to 95 years old, resided in approximately 22 geographic areas of the United States, and were enrolled through a virtual design. In the prospective study, cohorts were assigned on the basis of participant-reported clinical history obtained from a screening survey and a study questionnaire. Mobile phlebotomists in the prospective study collected whole blood, serum and a nasopharyngeal or oropharyngeal swab from every participant. Additional blood draws and questionnaires over an approximately 2-month period could optionally be provided by prospective study participants. Blood samples from the prospective study were shipped frozen or at room temperature prior to DNA extraction. On the study overall, not on this receptor specifically: Clinical and demographic metadata were provided uncurated, with the amount varying by source and participant.

Measured from the cysteine to the phenylalanine, the CDR3 is 18 residues long. Only the CDR3 DNA is retained, 54 bases long and in frame from the first base. From the germline V gene (reference sequence), CDR1 is SEHNR and CDR2 is FQNEAQ. The junction shows trimming of 6 bases on V and 1 base on J, and the gene matches do not reach 14 bases of it. This sequence uses TRBV7-9 and TRBJ1-2; the junction holds 10 bases that match TRBD1. This clonotype was obtained from a human donor in a cohort exposed to, infected with or recovered from COVID-19 (not recorded which). The donor label of this sample is uncertain. The sequenced material came from PBMCs or T cells enriched from blood (not recorded which). The CDR3 has the sequence CASSPGWDRGGSNYGYTF. DNA sequence: TGTGCCAGCAGTCCGGGTTGGGACAGGGGAGGAAGTAACTATGGCTACACCTTC.